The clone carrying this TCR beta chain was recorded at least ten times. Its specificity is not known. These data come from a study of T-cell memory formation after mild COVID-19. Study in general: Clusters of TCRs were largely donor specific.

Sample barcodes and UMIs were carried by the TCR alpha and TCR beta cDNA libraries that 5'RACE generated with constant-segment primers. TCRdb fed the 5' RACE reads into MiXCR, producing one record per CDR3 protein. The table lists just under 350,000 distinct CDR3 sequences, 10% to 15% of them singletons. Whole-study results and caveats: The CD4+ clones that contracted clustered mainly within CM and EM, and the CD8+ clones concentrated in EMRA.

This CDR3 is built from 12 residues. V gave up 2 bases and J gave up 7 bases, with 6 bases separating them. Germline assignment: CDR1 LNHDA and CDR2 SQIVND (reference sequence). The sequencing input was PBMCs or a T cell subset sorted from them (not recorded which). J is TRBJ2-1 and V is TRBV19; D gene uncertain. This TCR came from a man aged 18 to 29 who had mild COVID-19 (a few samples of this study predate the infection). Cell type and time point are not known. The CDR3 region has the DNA TGTGCCAGTAGTATATTTAGGAATGAGCAGTTCTTC. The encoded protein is CASSIFRNEQFF. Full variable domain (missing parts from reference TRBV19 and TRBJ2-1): DGGITQSPKYLFRKEGQNVTLSCEQNLNHDAMYWYRQDPGQGLRLIYYSQIVNDFQKGDIAEGYSVSREKKESFPLTVTSAQKNPTAFYLCASSIFRNEQFFGPGTRLTVL.